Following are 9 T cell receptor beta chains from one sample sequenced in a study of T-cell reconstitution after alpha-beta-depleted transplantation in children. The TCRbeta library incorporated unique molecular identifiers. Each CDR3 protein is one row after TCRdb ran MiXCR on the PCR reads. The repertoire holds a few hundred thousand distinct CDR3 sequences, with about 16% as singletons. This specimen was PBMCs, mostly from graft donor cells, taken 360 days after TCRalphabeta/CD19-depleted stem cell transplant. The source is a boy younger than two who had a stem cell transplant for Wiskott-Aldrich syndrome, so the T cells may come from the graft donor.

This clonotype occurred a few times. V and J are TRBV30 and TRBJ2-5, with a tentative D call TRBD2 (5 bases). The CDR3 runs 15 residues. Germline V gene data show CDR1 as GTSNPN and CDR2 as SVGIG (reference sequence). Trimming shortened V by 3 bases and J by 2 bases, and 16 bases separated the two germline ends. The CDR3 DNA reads TGTGCCTGGAGCGCCGGAGGACGTCCTCAAGAGACCCAGTACTTC. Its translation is CAWSAGGRPQETQYF.

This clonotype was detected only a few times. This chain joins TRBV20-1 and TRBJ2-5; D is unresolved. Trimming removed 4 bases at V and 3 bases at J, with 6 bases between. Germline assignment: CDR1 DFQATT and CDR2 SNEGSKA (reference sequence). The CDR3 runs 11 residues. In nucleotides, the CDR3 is TGCAGTGCTATACAAAAAGAGACCCAGTACTTC. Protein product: CSAIQKETQYF.

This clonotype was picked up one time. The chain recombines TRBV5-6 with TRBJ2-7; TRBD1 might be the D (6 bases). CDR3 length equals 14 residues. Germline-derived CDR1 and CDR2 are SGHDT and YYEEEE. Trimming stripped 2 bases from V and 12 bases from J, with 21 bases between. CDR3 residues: CASSFPGGGLGWYF. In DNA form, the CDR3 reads TGTGCCAGCAGCTTTCCAGGTGGGGGCCTAGGGTGGTACTTC. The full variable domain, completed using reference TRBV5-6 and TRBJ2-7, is DAGVTQSPTHLIKTRGQQVTLRCSPKSGHDTVSWYQQALGQGPQFIFQYYEEEERQRGNFPDRFSGHQFPNYSSELNVNALLLGDSALYLCASSFPGGGLGWYFGPGTRLTVT.

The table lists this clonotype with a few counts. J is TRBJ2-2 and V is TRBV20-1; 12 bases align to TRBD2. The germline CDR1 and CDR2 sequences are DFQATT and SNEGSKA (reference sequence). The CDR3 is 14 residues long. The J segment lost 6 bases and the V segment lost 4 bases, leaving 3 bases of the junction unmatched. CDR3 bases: TGCAGTGCTACTAGCGGGAGGGCTGCCGGGGAGCTGTTTTTT. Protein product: CSATSGRAAGELFF.

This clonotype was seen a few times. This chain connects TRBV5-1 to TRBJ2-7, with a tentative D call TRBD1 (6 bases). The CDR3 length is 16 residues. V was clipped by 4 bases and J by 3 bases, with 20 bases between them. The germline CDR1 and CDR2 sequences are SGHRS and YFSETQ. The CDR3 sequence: CASSNGPADSLYEQYF. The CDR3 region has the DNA TGCGCCAGCAGCAACGGCCCCGCGGACAGCCTCTACGAGCAGTACTTC.

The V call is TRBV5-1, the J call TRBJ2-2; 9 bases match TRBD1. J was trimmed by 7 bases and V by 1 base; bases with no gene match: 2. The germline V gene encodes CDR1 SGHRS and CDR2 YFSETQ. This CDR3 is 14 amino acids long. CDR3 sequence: CASSLRTGVGELFF. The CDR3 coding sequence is TGCGCCAGCAGCTTGAGGACAGGGGTCGGGGAGCTGTTTTTT.

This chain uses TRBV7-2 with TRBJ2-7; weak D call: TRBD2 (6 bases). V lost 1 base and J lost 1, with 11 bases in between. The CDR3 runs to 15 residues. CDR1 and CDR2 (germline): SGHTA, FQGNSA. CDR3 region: CASSLDGTRSYEQYF. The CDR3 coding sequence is TGTGCCAGCAGCTTAGACGGGACTCGATCCTACGAGCAGTACTTC.

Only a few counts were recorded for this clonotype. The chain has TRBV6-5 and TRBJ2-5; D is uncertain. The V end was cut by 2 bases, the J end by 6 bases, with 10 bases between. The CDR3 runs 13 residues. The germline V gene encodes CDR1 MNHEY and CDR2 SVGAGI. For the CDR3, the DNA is TGTGCCAGCAGTTACGACGCTCTAAAGACCCAGTACTTC. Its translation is CASSYDALKTQYF.

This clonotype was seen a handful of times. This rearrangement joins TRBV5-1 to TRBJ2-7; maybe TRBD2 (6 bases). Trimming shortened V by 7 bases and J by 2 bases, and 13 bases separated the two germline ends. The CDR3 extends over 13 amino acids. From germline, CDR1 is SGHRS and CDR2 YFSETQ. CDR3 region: CASRHGGAYEQYF. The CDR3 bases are TGCGCCAGCCGACATGGCGGGGCCTACGAGCAGTACTTC.